One sample yielded the 29 T cell receptor beta chains listed below, sequenced in a study of blood T cell repertoires in COVID-19. TCRdb keeps only in-frame clones here, not all; method: immunoSEQ multiplex PCR. In the table there are some 74,000 clones, around 83% of which are singletons. Material for sequencing was peripheral blood. All receptors come from a man aged 80 or over with acute or convalescent COVID-19.

This clone was recorded once. The chain couples TRBV10-2 to TRBJ2-3, with 11 bases aligning to TRBD2. V lost 4 bases to trimming and J lost 4 bases; unmatched junction nucleotides: 4. The CDR3 sequence is 15 residues long. Germline V gene lookup returns CDR1 WSHSY and CDR2 SAAADI. The CDR3 sequence is CASSVAGGRSDTQYF. CDR3 nucleotides: TGCGCCAGCAGTGTAGCGGGGGGGCGATCAGATACGCAGTATTTT.

The gene calls are TRBV7-3 and TRBJ2-1, with 8 bases matching TRBD1. This CDR3 has 15 amino acids. Germline V CDR1 and CDR2: SGHTA, FQGTGA. After removal of 5 bases from V and 7 bases from J, the junction contained 10 bases not matched to a gene. This chain's CDR3 is CASSPRGQVRNEQFF. CDR3 DNA: TGTGCCAGCAGCCCGCGGGGACAGGTGAGAAATGAGCAGTTCTTC.

The chain is built from TRBV27 and TRBJ2-3, with 12 positions matching TRBD2. The V gene's germline CDR1 is MNHEY and CDR2 SMNVEV (reference sequence). The CDR3 extends over 16 amino acids. Trimming at V came to 5 bases and at J to 0 bases, leaving 3 bases not matched to a gene. DNA for the CDR3: TGTGCCAGCAGTAGGACTAGCGGGGTCAGCACAGATACGCAGTATTTT. Amino acid sequence: CASSRTSGVSTDTQYF.

This sequence joins TRBV7-2 and TRBJ1-1, with 8 nucleotides matching TRBD1. This CDR3 is 16 amino acids long. CDR1 and CDR2 from the germline V gene are SGHTA and FQGNSA. V shed 5 bases, J shed 4 bases, and the junction held 12 bases outside the gene matches. The CDR3 region is CASSPGFGQGFTEAFF. CDR3 in DNA: TGTGCCAGCAGCCCCGGCTTCGGACAGGGTTTCACTGAAGCTTTCTTT.

The chain is built from TRBV20-1 and TRBJ1-5; D remains unclear. CDR3 length equals 10 residues. CDR1 and CDR2 from the germline V gene are DFQATT and SNEGSKA (reference sequence). V was cut by 6 bases and J by 3 bases, with 3 bases left in between. For the CDR3, the DNA is TGCAGTGCGGCCAATCAGCCCCAGCATTTT. Amino acids: CSAANQPQHF.

The V and J genes are TRBV18 and TRBJ2-7, with D maybe TRBD1 (5 bases). CDR1 is KGHSH and CDR2 is LQKENI in the germline V gene. CDR3 length equals 15 residues. Trimming pared 1 base from V and 0 bases from J, leaving 10 bases between. The CDR3 DNA follows: TGTGCCAGCTCACCACTTTCCCAGGGCTCCTACGAGCAGTACTTC. It encodes CASSPLSQGSYEQYF. Full variable domain (rest looked up from reference TRBV18 and TRBJ2-7): NAGVMQNPRHLVRRRGQEARLRCSPMKGHSHVYWYRQLPEEGLKFMVYLQKENIIDESGMPKERFSAEFPKEGPSILRIQQVVRGDSAAYFCASSPLSQGSYEQYFGPGTRLTVT.

Worth noting for this clone: Other DNA sequences in the same sample also yield this CDR3. The chain has TRBV29-1 and TRBJ2-2; D gene uncertain. Trimming took 5 bases from V and 3 from J, leaving 7 bases between them. The CDR3 consists of 12 residues. Per the germline V gene, CDR1 is SQVTM and CDR2 is ANQGSEA. This CDR3 reads CSVPTDTGELFF. As DNA, the CDR3 is TGCAGCGTTCCGACTGACACCGGGGAGCTGTTTTTT.

The gene calls are TRBV7-9 and TRBJ1-4; possible D gene TRBD1, 5 bases. This CDR3 comprises 14 residues. Germline loops: CDR1 SEHNR, CDR2 FQNEAQ (reference sequence). V gave up 3 bases and J gave up 6 bases, with 11 bases separating them. The CDR3 is CASSLSQVDEKLFF. DNA of the CDR3: TGTGCCAGCAGCTTGTCACAGGTTGATGAAAAACTGTTTTTT.

The chain links TRBV7-9 to TRBJ2-2, with 10 positions matching TRBD1. Germline CDR1 SEHNR, CDR2 FQNEAQ (reference sequence). The trim removed 6 bases at V and 6 bases at J, leaving 4 bases unmatched. CDR3 length: 14 residues. The CDR3 is CASRGQGLAGELFF. The CDR3 bases are TGTGCCAGCAGGGGACAGGGGTTAGCCGGGGAGCTGTTTTTT.

This clone was detected only once. The gene calls are TRBV5-8 and TRBJ2-7, with 10 nucleotides matching TRBD1. The CDR3 is 14 residues long. CDR1 SGHTS and CDR2 YDEGEE come from the germline V gene. Unmatched junction bases numbered 0, after V lost 0 bases and J lost 3 bases. CDR3 coding DNA: TGTGCCAGCAGCTTGGGGGACAGGGGCTACGAGCAGTACTTC. It is translated as CASSLGDRGYEQYF.

The V call is TRBV5-1, the J call TRBJ1-1, with TRBD1 identical over 11 bases. The CDR3 has 14 amino acids. Germline assignment: CDR1 SGHRS and CDR2 YFSETQ. The V gene end was trimmed by 3 bases and the J gene end by 4 bases; junction bases not matched to a gene: 2. The CDR3 DNA follows: TGCGCCAGCAGCTCGGGGACAGGGGGCACTGAAGCTTTCTTT. Protein: CASSSGTGGTEAFF.

The chain is built from TRBV28 and TRBJ2-1; D unresolved. Trimming removed 6 bases at V and 7 bases at J, with 10 bases between. The CDR3 covers 12 residues. Germline V gene sequence: CDR1 MDHEN, CDR2 SYDVKM. Here the CDR3 reads CASSSERNEQFF. The CDR3 DNA sequence: TGTGCCAGCAGCTCCGAGAGGAATGAGCAGTTCTTC.

The V and J genes are TRBV7-6 and TRBJ2-7; 7 bases align to TRBD2. CDR3 length: 15 amino acids. Per the germline V gene, CDR1 is SGHVS and CDR2 is FNYEAQ. V lost 1 base and J lost 2; bases outside the gene matches: 5. The CDR3 sequence is CASSLGREVPYEQYF. The DNA for the CDR3 is TGTGCCAGCAGCTTAGGTCGGGAGGTCCCCTACGAGCAGTACTTC.

The chain recombines TRBV19 with TRBJ2-1; 7 nucleotides align to TRBD2. After removal of 3 bases from V and 8 bases from J, the junction contained 7 bases not matched to a gene. Germline V lookup: CDR1 LNHDA, CDR2 SQIVND (reference sequence). The CDR3 sequence is 14 residues long. The CDR3 sequence: CASSMGLAVDEQFF. The DNA for the CDR3 is TGTGCCAGTAGTATGGGTCTAGCGGTTGATGAGCAGTTCTTC.

The J gene is TRBJ2-5, the V gene TRBV7-2; D is unresolved. V lost 1 base and J 3 bases, leaving 9 bases between the germline ends. Germline values: CDR1 SGHTA, CDR2 FQGNSA. CDR3 size: 14 residues. The CDR3 coding sequence is TGTGCCAGCAGCTTAGTGTACACGAAAGAGACCCAGTACTTC. This encodes CASSLVYTKETQYF.

The DNA for the CDR3 is TGTGCCAGCTCTAAGGGACACGACCTTGAAAAACTGTTTTTT. Its protein product is CASSKGHDLEKLFF. The chain carries TRBV18 and TRBJ1-4; D may be TRBD1 (6 bases). The V and J ends lost 6 bases and 7 bases respectively, with 15 bases between them. This CDR3 comprises 14 residues. CDR1 and CDR2 from the germline V gene are KGHSH and LQKENI. The whole variable domain, filled in from reference TRBV18 and TRBJ1-4, reads NAGVMQNPRHLVRRRGQEARLRCSPMKGHSHVYWYRQLPEEGLKFMVYLQKENIIDESGMPKERFSAEFPKEGPSILRIQQVVRGDSAAYFCASSKGHDLEKLFFGSGTQLSVL.

This rearrangement joins TRBV2 to TRBJ2-3; unclear D gene. CDR1 and CDR2 from the germline V gene are SNHLY and FYNNEI. CDR3 size: 14 residues. With 2 bases removed from V and 0 bases from J, the gap between germline ends came to 6 bases. In DNA, the CDR3 is TGTGCCAGCAGTGAACCCCAGAGCACAGATACGCAGTATTTT. This translates into CASSEPQSTDTQYF.

The chain is built from TRBV15 and TRBJ1-6, with a tentative D call TRBD1 (6 bases). Deletions cut 5 bases from V and 4 bases from J, with 12 bases between. There are 15 residues in the CDR3. Germline assignment: CDR1 LNHNV and CDR2 YYDKDF (reference sequence). This CDR3 is CATSSRRGYNSPLHF. DNA of the CDR3: TGTGCCACCAGCTCACGAAGGGGGTATAATTCACCCCTCCACTTT.

J is TRBJ1-3 and V is TRBV3-1 (or the pseudogene TRBV3-2); 7 bases are a match to TRBD1. V shed 2 bases and J 0 bases; nucleotides not matched to a gene: 4. The CDR3 sequence is 16 residues long. Per germline, CDR1 LGHDT and CDR2 YNNKEL (reference sequence). As DNA, the CDR3 is TGTGCCAGCAGCCAACTTACAGGGGCCTCTGGAAACACCATATATTTT. Residues: CASSQLTGASGNTIYF.

The rearrangement joins TRBV7-3 to TRBJ2-2; 7 bases line up with TRBD1. This CDR3 is 14 amino acids long. Trimming removed 8 bases from V and 5 bases from J; junction bases left unmatched: 8. Per the germline V gene, CDR1 is SGHTA and CDR2 is FQGTGA. DNA for the CDR3: TGTGCCAGCGGAAGTACAGGGGAAACCGGGGAGCTGTTTTTT. It is translated as CASGSTGETGELFF.

The chain combines TRBV3-1 (or the pseudogene TRBV3-2) with TRBJ2-3; TRBD2 agrees at 7 bases. The length of the CDR3 is 16 residues. V was clipped by 4 bases and J by 0 bases; unmatched bases: 7. Germline V CDR1 and CDR2: LGHDT, YNNKEL (reference sequence). The CDR3 bases are TGTGCCAGCAGCCTAAGCGGGGCCCGGAGCACAGATACGCAGTATTTT. Translated: CASSLSGARSTDTQYF.

This chain joins TRBV19 and TRBJ1-3; D is possibly TRBD1 (6 bases). Germline V CDR1 and CDR2: LNHDA, SQIVND (reference sequence). V lost 5 bases to trimming and J lost 0 bases, with 11 bases between them. The CDR3 is 15 residues long. The CDR3 DNA sequence: TGTGCCAGTAGTTTCGACAGGTCCTCTGGAAACACCATATATTTT. Its protein is CASSFDRSSGNTIYF.

The chain uses TRBV2 and TRBJ2-7, with D perhaps matching TRBD2 (6 bases). The V end lost 4 bases, the J end lost 0 bases, and 10 bases lay between the germline ends. The germline CDR1 and CDR2 sequences are SNHLY and FYNNEI. This CDR3 is built from 14 residues. For the CDR3, the DNA is TGTGCCAGCAGTGGGCGGGAAGACTCCTACGAGCAGTACTTC. Protein sequence: CASSGREDSYEQYF.

This chain joins TRBV4-3 and TRBJ1-5; D is undetermined. The germline CDR1 and CDR2 sequences are LGHNA and YSLEER. Trimming took 1 base from V and 2 from J, leaving 3 bases between them. The CDR3 runs to 13 residues. CDR3 loop: CASSQGRNQPQHF. The CDR3 DNA sequence: TGCGCCAGCAGCCAAGGGCGCAATCAGCCCCAGCATTTT.

V and J are TRBV29-1 and TRBJ2-7, with D maybe TRBD2 (5 bases). Germline CDR1 reads SQVTM; CDR2 reads ANQGSEA. This CDR3 has 11 amino acids. Trimming cost V 7 bases and J 7 bases, with 14 bases left between them. The CDR3 DNA is TGCAGCGCGAGGAGGTCCCAAGAGCAGTACTTC. This translates into CSARRSQEQYF.

The sample holds one count of this clone. The chain combines TRBV11-2 with TRBJ2-1; 10 nucleotides align to TRBD1. This CDR3 comprises 15 residues. Trimming at V came to 1 base and at J to 4 bases, leaving 1 base not matched to a gene. From germline, CDR1 is SGHAT and CDR2 FQNNGV. DNA for the CDR3: TGTGCCAGCAGCTTAGGGACAGGGGGTTACAATGAGCAGTTCTTC. This gives the protein CASSLGTGGYNEQFF. The full variable domain, rest sourced from reference TRBV11-2 and TRBJ2-1, is EAGVAQSPRYKIIEKRQSVAFWCNPISGHATLYWYQQILGQGPKLLIQFQNNGVVDDSQLPKDRFSAERLKGVDSTLKIQPAKLEDSAVYLCASSLGTGGYNEQFFGPGTRLTVL.

The chain recombines TRBV7-3 with TRBJ2-1; D possibly corresponds to TRBD1 (5 bases). Trimming removed 5 bases at V and 3 bases at J, with 11 bases between. In germline, CDR1 is SGHTA, CDR2 FQGTGA. CDR3 length equals 14 residues. The DNA of the CDR3 is TGTGCCAGCAGCCGAGACAGCCTCTACAATGAGCAGTTCTTC. Translating it yields CASSRDSLYNEQFF.

The rearrangement joins TRBV3-1 (or the pseudogene TRBV3-2) to TRBJ1-2; D is ambiguous. There are 16 residues in the CDR3. V was cut by 4 bases and J by 6 bases, with 21 bases left in between. Germline V lookup: CDR1 LGHDT, CDR2 YNNKEL (reference sequence). CDR3 DNA sequence: TGTGCCAGCAGCCCATCCCCGGGCCGGGGAGAGAATGGCTACACCTTC. It is translated as CASSPSPGRGENGYTF.

In this sample, this clone turned up once. The chain combines TRBV10-1 with TRBJ2-1, with 8 bases that match TRBD2. Trimming cost V 5 bases and J 4 bases; bases outside gene matches: 4. The CDR3 spans 14 residues. Germline assignment: CDR1 WNHNN and CDR2 SYGVQD (reference sequence). As DNA, the CDR3 is TGCGCCAGCAGTAATTCTAGCGGGTACAATGAGCAGTTCTTC. Its protein is CASSNSSGYNEQFF.